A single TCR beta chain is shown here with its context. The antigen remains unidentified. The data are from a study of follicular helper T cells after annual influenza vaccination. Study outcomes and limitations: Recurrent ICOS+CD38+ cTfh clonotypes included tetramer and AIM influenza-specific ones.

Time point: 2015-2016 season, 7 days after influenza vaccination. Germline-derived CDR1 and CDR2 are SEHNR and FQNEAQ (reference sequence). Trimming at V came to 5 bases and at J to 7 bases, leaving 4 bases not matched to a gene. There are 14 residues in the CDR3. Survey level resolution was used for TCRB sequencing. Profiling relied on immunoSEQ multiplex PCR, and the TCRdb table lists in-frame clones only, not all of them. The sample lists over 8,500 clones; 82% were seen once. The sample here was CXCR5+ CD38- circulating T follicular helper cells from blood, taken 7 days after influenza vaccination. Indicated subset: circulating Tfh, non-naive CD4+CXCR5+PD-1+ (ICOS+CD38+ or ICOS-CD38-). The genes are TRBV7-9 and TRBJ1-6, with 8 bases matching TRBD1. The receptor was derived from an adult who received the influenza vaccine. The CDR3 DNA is TGTGCCAGCAGCACGGGACAGGCCAATTCACCCCTCCACTTT. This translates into CASSTGQANSPLHF.